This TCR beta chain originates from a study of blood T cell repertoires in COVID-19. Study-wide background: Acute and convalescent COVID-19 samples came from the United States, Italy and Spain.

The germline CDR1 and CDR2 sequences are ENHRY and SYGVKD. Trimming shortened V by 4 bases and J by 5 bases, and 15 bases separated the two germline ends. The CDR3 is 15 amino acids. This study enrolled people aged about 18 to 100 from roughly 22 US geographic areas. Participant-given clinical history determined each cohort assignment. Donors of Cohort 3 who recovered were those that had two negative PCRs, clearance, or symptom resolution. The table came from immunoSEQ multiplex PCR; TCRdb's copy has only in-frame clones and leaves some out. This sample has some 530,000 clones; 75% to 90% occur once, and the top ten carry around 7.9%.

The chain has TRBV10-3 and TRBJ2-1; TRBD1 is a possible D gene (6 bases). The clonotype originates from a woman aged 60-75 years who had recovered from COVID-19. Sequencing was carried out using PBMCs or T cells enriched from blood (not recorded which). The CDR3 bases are TGTGCCATCAGTGTTGGCAGGGACAAGGACAATGAGCAGTTCTTC. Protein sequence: CAISVGRDKDNEQFF.